This T cell receptor (beta chain) was recovered during a study of Tregs in tolerant kidney transplant recipients. A word on this clone: What it recognizes is unknown.

CD4+CD25+CD127- Tregs, CD4+CD25- non-Tregs, CD4 and CD8 cells were sorted. Assay: immunoSEQ multiplex PCR; the TCRdb copy retains only in-frame clones and omits some. Of about 240,000 clones in the sample, about 86% were seen once. Findings and caveats of the study: This study did not directly address biological reproducibility.

Trimming stripped 3 bases from V and 14 bases from J, with 12 bases between. The length of the CDR3 is 12 residues. From germline, CDR1 is SGHRS and CDR2 YFSETQ. V usage is TRBV5-1 and J usage is TRBJ1-6, with a tentative D call TRBD1 (5 bases). Sequences were obtained from CD4+ T cells from blood. The TCR was taken from a human donor in good health. The CDR3 protein is CASSYGGETLHF. The CDR3 nucleotides read TGCGCCAGCAGCTATGGGGGGGAGACCCTCCACTTT.